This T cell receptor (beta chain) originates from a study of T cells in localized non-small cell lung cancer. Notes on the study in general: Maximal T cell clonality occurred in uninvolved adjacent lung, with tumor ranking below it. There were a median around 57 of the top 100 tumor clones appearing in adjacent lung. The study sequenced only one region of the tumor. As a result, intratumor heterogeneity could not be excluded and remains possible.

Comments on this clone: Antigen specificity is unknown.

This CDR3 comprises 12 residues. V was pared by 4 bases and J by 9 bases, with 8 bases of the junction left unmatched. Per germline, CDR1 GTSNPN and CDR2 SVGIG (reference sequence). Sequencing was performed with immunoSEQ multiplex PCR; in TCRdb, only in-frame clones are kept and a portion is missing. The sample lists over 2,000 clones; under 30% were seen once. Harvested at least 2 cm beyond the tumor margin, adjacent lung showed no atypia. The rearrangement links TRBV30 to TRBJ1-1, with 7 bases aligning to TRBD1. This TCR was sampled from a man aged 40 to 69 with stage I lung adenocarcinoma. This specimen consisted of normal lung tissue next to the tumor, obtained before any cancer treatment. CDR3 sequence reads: CAWTETGRKAFF. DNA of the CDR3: TGTGCCTGGACCGAGACAGGGCGTAAAGCTTTCTTT.